This T cell receptor (beta chain) was recorded in a study of blood T cells in healthy people across ages. This clonotype has only a few counts. Trimming removed 1 base at V and 6 bases at J, with 13 bases between. In germline, CDR1 is SQVTM, CDR2 ANQGSEA. CDR3 length: 13 amino acids. Next came a second PCR, run for about 7 to 12 cycles, which used a sample-barcoded 5' primer along with a J-beta primer mix. TCRdb fed the 5' RACE reads into MiXCR, producing one record per CDR3 protein. The data contain some 760,000 distinct CDR3 sequences, roughly 25% of them seen just once; the ten biggest clones take up under 9.5%. These data were likewise used in another study, on T cells of mothers and their children.

V usage is TRBV29-1 and J usage is TRBJ2-7, with a possible D match to TRBD2 (5 bases). The receptor comes from a boy aged 10-17 years in good health. Sequencing used blood. CDR3 sequence (DNA): TGCAGCGTTGAAGGCGGCTGGGAGAGCGAGCAGTACTTC. Translated: CSVEGGWESEQYF.